This T cell receptor beta chain was profiled in a study of long-term antiretroviral therapy in people with HIV. General study findings and limits: Controls exceeded HIV repertoires in CDR3 length range. Dominant in the repertoire at all time points were clones expanded before ART. Blood, drawn from about 2004 to 2017, may reflect older ART regimens.

V lost 7 bases to trimming and J lost 2 bases; unmatched junction nucleotides: 8. Germline CDR1 reads SQVTM; CDR2 reads ANQGSEA. CDR3 length equals 16 residues. Assay version v3.0 of immunoSEQ was used, and it was run at survey level. The table came from immunoSEQ multiplex PCR; TCRdb's copy has only in-frame clones and leaves some out. Of 30,000 to 35,000 clones listed, about 83% are singletons. For this clone: Its antigen is not known.

This sequence originates from a man aged 18 to 35 with HIV. Sequenced material: unsorted PBMCs, taken 0.4 years before starting antiretroviral therapy. V and J are TRBV29-1 and TRBJ1-4; TRBD1 matches 12 bases. The CDR3, as DNA: TGCAGCGGAACTGGGACAGGGGGCCTCACTAATGAAAAACTGTTTTTT. It specifies CSGTGTGGLTNEKLFF.